This T cell receptor beta chain was profiled in a study of cytomegalovirus exposure and HLA in healthy donors (dated by TCRdb to the late 2010s). With respect to the entire study: An earlier analysis of some 550 of the donors reported 250 to 300 Gb of sequence data and 117 million unique TCR beta sequences from about 200 million T cells. An early release covering 550 to 650 HLA-typed donors comprised about 300 gigabases of sequencing data and some 79 million unique TCR sequences. Of the approximately 370 genotyped donors, 75% to 85% were placed in the genetic ancestry cluster associated with self-reported Caucasian donors. The study aimed to test whether cataloging public T cell receptors could reveal signatures of past pathogen exposure. The study profiled the T cell repertoires of fewer than 850 subjects by immunosequencing and related them to cytomegalovirus serostatus. In addition to the first cohort of 650 to 750 subjects, a separate validation cohort of about 120 different subjects was used. High-throughput TCR immunosequencing, statistical association of individual TCRs with disease status, and machine learning were combined to predict cytomegalovirus infection status. To study patterns of TCR occurrence, a later analysis re-analyzed previously published TCR beta repertoires from around 670 donors and added high-resolution HLA genotyping. Rather than drawing on any new phenotypic data, the later analysis identified candidate immune exposures from TCR beta sequences and the way those sequences occurred across donors. An earlier analysis of several hundred of the donors applied high-throughput TCR beta sequencing to assess whether each TCR beta V gene segment acted as functional or pseudogenic. Alongside the repertoire data, information on donor age, sex, ethnicity and CMV serostatus was compiled. Genome-wide SNP genotypes for about 65% of the roughly 700 donors were used in a later genetic analysis, which treated that subset as a discovery cohort. Every discovery cohort repertoire had been produced on one sequencing platform. Both class I and class II loci were covered by HLA typing, at four-digit resolution. The number of donors typed differed by locus, with 629-630 for A, B, C, DRB1 and DQB1, around 520 for DQA1, about 610 for DPA1, and about 450 for DPB1. About five DR-DQ haplotypes were treated as single units for association and clustering because of strong linkage in the cohort. Across 398 genotyped donors of the cohort, an average of about 200,000 unique TCR beta nucleotide sequences per donor were sequenced, and 15% to 20% of those sequences were non-productive.

This clone was found a few times. Its antigen remains undetermined. Per-base quality was not reported, and no clone a single base away is much larger than it. Broader findings and caveats from the paper: The classifier was reported to diagnose cytomegalovirus status with high specificity and sensitivity in both the original and validation cohorts. Assigning TCR associations to individual alleles was difficult when HLA alleles, especially DR and DQ, strongly co-occurred. A further reported finding was that TCR beta sequences accurately predicted the HLA-A and HLA-B alleles for most subjects in the first cohort. Some IMGT-functional V segments, including TRBV6-2 and TRBV6-3, could not be told apart with the 87-base-pair reads, so those segments were excluded. In a later analysis, the rate of TCR association differed among HLA loci, with DRB1 alleles having the most associated TCRs and HLA-C alleles having the fewest. Sequencing depth was assumed to be roughly uniform across donors in the presence/absence analyses, though that assumption may not hold. Correlated functional status among segregating V segments might be attributable to linkage disequilibrium, but an unknown experimental factor could not be ruled out. Broadly in line with IMGT annotations, most TCR beta V segments showed up in productive rearrangements about 87% or about 30% of the time in an earlier analysis of 450 to 600 of the donors. In the study, approximately 160 TCR beta chains were listed as associated with cytomegalovirus. A group of highly shared sequence variants was considered likely to be a technical artifact of the sequencing pipeline. Because HLA typing was missing for some donors at each locus, association tests included only the typed subset. Across donors, most TCR sequences were observed very rarely, whereas some public TCRs were present in many individuals. In vitro tests confirmed that a few of the cytomegalovirus-associated TCR beta chains recognize cytomegalovirus antigens. V-gene and J-gene trimming of TCR beta chains was associated with a missense DCLRE1C variant in a later genetic analysis, and the association was replicated in an independent cohort. According to the authors, the approach could potentially be generalized to other disease states and immunological phenotypes. CMV serostatus was the only immune exposure information available for the cohort. Because counts were too low, more than 15 rarely observed V segments, including chromosome 9 orphons, were excluded from the earlier analysis of roughly 580 of the donors. In a later analysis, most CMV-associated TCR beta chains were found to appear HLA-restricted, with HLA associations seemingly driven largely by CMV exposure. In a later analysis, more than 15,000 TCR beta sequences were associated with specific HLA alleles at a false discovery rate of 0.05. This cohort had only TCR beta chains sequenced, and the lack of alpha or paired-chain data limited which features could be detected. A later genetic analysis reported fewer N-insertions in productive TCRs among donors in an Asian-associated ancestry cluster than the roughly 640-donor mean. In a later analysis, HLA-associated TCR beta chains were found to be more clonally expanded and to have lower generation probabilities than equally common non-associated chains. Several of the top co-occurrence clusters appeared to be linked to parvovirus B19, influenza, CMV and Epstein-Barr virus, according to a later analysis.

Libraries were made using the immunoSEQ multiplex PCR assay. A mixture of 60 forward primers for TCR Vbeta segments and 13 reverse primers for TCR Jbeta segments was used in the multiplex PCR. Amplification of the CDR3 region of rearranged TCR beta genes was performed with a multiplex PCR assay on genomic DNA. The Illumina HiSeq System was used to sequence the amplified TCR beta libraries as 87-base-pair reads. Regarding the original processing steps: Across the 670 or so repertoires, a later analysis counted tens of millions of unique TCR beta chains, around 11 million of which were shared by at least two donors. Raw reads were error-corrected and collapsed into unique sequences by a nearest-neighbor algorithm in which closely related sequences were merged to remove PCR and sequencing errors. To assign V, D and J gene segments, CDR3 sequences were aligned to IMGT reference sequences. Each retained sequence needed at least a six-nucleotide match to both a V gene segment and a J gene segment. Rearrangements were called productive when the CDR3 lacked stop codons and stayed in frame with V and J; all others were non-productive. CDR3 was defined according to IMGT convention as the region running from the second conserved V-encoded cysteine to the conserved J-encoded phenylalanine. Sequences without an unambiguous match to a single V gene segment were excluded from the earlier analysis of several hundred of the donors. In an earlier analysis of several hundred of the donors, V segments were called functional above 56.7% productive rearrangements and were called segregating when the between-donor standard deviation exceeded 5%. To diagnose cytomegalovirus status from the catalog of TCR beta chain sequences, a statistical classification framework was built. V and J gene assignment, in a later analysis, came from comparing TCR nucleotide sequences with IMGT/GENE-DB human TR gene sequences. A later analysis assigned CDR3 sequences and most-parsimonious VDJ recombination scenarios with the TCRdist pipeline. In a later analysis, each TCR beta chain was defined by its CDR3 amino acid sequence together with its V-gene family, and reads lacking a unique V-gene family were excluded. To address suspected cross-contamination and a sequencing artifact, a later analysis removed 592 highly shared, low-generation-probability nucleotide sequences. A later analysis calculated a clonal expansion index for each public chain from normalized within-repertoire ranks of inferred template counts. In a later analysis, generation probabilities were computed using a VDJ recombination model fitted to out-of-frame rearrangements, and the results were checked against IGoR. In a later analysis, hypergeometric tests were used to score TCR-TCR, TCR-HLA and TCR-CMV co-occurrence, with a repertoire-size bias correction applied to TCR pairs. A later analysis estimated false discovery rates by permuting HLA or CMV assignments 20 times. A later analysis grouped co-occurring TCRs with DBSCAN, adding TCRdist sequence similarity when clustering within HLA-allele-positive subsets. Co-occurrence clustering excluded repertoires with fewer than 30,000 or more than 120,000 public chains, plus five with anomalous nucleotide sharing. Here the immuneACCESS table is served through TCRdb, limited to in-frame sequences with V and J called. Missing clones are a known gap in these copies; in checked studies unresolved V genes cover under half, and the rest lacks a known reason. The V and J calls and clone size are taken from that table; D and trimming were inferred from the DNA. The sample data list tens of thousands of clones, and around 10% of these were observed just once. Together, the top ten hold almost 25% of the sample.

The cohort was made up of hundreds of healthy bone marrow donors. At the time of sampling, all cohort members were nominally healthy, though unrecorded immune exposures were likely present. The donor was CMV seropositive and was included in the group of 250 to 300 seropositive cohort members. A peripheral blood sample was provided by each donor, and peripheral blood mononuclear cells were used for TCR beta sequencing. The Qiagen DNeasy Blood Extraction Kit was used to extract genomic DNA from the blood cell samples. The CDR3 runs 13 amino acids, cysteine and valine included. Only the CDR3 DNA stays, 39 bases, in frame from base 1. V trim: 1 base; J trim: 3 bases; unmatched bases: 2. Based on the germline V gene (reference sequence), the CDR1 and CDR2 sequences are GTSNPN and SVGIG.

The receptor was isolated from a man aged 55-75 years in good health and CMV-seropositive. Sequenced: PBMCs. The V and J segments used are TRBV30 and TRBJ2-7; the central 8 bases match TRBD1. The nucleotides are TGTGCCTGGAGTGAGACAGGGGTCTACGAGCAGTACGTC. Its coded protein is CAWSETGVYEQYV.